This T cell receptor (beta chain) originates from a study of graft-versus-host responses after intestinal transplantation. About the study: Recipients across the board were started on anti-thymocyte globulin induction, then kept on tacrolimus and steroids for two to four years. Whole-study findings and limits: Circulating GvH clones peaking coincided with falling HvG clones soon after transplant. The recipient marrow held GvH clones, and some of them showed up first in ileum or blood.

V was cut by 5 bases and J by 7 bases, with 27 bases left in between. The germline V gene encodes CDR1 SEHNR and CDR2 FQNEAQ (reference sequence). The CDR3 has 17 residues. Comment on this clone: Antigen: not known.

Measured with immunoSEQ multiplex PCR; TCRdb has only the in-frame clones, and not every one. The repertoire has about 90,000 clones, 80% to 95% of them found once; the top ten carry about 0.3%. Specimen: unstimulated CD4+ T cells sorted from spleen or lymph node cells, collected before intestinal transplant. The J gene is TRBJ2-7, the V gene TRBV7-9; D is possibly TRBD1 or TRBD2 (5 bases each). This TCR was recovered from a human donor who received an intestinal transplant. The CDR3 protein is CASSLGRVLGQAHEQYF. The CDR3 DNA sequence: TGTGCCAGCAGCCTAGGGCGGGTGCTGGGGCAAGCTCATGAGCAGTACTTC.